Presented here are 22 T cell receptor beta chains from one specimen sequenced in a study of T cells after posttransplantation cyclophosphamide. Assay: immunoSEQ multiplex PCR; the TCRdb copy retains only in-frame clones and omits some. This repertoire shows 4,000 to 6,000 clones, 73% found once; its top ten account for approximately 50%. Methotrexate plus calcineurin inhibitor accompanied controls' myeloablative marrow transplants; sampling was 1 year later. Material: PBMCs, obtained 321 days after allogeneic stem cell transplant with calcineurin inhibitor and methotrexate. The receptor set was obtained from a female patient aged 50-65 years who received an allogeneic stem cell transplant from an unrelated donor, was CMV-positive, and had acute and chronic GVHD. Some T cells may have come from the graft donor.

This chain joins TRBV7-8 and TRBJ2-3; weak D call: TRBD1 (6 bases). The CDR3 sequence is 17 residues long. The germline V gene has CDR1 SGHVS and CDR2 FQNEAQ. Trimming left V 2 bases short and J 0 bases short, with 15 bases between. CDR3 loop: CASSLPRTGMSTDTQYF. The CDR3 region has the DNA TGTGCCAGCAGCTTACCCCGTACAGGGATGAGCACAGATACGCAGTATTTT.

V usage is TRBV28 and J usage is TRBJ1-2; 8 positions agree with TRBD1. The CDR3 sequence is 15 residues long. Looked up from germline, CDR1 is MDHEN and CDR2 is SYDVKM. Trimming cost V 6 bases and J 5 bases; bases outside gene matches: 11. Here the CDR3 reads CASREEGQAIYGYTF. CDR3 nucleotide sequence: TGTGCCAGCAGGGAGGAGGGACAGGCGATTTATGGCTACACCTTC.

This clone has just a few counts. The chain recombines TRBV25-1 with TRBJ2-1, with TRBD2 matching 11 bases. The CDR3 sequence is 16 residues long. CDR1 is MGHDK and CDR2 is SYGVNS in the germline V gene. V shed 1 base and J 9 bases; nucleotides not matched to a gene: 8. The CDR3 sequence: CASSEFRLAGGIEQFF. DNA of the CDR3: TGTGCCAGCAGTGAATTTAGGCTAGCGGGAGGTATTGAGCAGTTCTTC.

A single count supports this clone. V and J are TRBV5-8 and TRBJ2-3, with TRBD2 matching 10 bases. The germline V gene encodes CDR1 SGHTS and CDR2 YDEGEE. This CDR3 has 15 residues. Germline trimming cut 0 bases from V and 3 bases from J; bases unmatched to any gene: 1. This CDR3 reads CASSLVSGRTDTQYF. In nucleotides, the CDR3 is TGTGCCAGCAGCTTGGTTAGCGGGAGGACAGATACGCAGTATTTT.

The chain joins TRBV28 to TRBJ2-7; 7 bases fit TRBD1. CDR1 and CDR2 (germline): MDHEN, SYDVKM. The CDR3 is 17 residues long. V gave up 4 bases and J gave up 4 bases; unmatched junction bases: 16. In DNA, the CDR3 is TGTGCCAGCAGTTATGCTTGGGGACAGACGAGGACATACGAGCAGTACTTC. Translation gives CASSYAWGQTRTYEQYF.

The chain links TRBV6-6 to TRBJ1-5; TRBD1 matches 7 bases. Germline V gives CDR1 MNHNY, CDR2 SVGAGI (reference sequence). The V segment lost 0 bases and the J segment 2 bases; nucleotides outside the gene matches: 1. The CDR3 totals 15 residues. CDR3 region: CASSYSQGGNQPQHF. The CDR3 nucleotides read TGTGCCAGCAGTTACTCCCAGGGGGGCAATCAGCCCCAGCATTTT.

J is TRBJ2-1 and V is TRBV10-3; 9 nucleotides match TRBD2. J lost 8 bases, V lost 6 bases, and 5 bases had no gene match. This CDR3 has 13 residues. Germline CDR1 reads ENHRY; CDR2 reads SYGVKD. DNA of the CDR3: TGTGCCATCAGCGGGACTAGCATCGATGAGCAGTTCTTC. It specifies CAISGTSIDEQFF.

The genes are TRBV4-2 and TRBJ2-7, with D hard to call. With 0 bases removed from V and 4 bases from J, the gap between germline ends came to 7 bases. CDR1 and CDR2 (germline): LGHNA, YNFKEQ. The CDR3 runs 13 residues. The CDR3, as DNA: TGTGCCAGCAGCCAAGAGCGCCTTTACGAGCAGTACTTC. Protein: CASSQERLYEQYF.

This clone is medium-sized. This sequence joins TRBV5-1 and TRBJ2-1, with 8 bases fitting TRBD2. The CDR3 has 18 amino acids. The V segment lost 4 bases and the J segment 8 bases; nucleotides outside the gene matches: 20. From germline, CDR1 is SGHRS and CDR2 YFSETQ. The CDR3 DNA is TGCGCCAGCAGCGAGCTAGGGAGCGGGAGTTTGGTGGGGGATGAGCAGTTCTTC. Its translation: CASSELGSGSLVGDEQFF.

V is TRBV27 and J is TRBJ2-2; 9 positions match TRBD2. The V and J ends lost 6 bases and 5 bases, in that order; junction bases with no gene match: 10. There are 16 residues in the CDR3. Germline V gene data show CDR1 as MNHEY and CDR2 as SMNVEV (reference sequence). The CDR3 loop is CASSRTSEGRTGELFF. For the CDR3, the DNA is TGTGCCAGCAGCCGGACTAGCGAAGGAAGGACCGGGGAGCTGTTTTTT.

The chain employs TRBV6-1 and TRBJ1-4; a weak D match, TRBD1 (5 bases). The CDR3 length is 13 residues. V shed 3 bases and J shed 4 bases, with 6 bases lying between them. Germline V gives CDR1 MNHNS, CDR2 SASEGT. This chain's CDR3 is CASSETVNEKLFF. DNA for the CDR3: TGTGCCAGCAGTGAGACAGTTAATGAAAAACTGTTTTTT.

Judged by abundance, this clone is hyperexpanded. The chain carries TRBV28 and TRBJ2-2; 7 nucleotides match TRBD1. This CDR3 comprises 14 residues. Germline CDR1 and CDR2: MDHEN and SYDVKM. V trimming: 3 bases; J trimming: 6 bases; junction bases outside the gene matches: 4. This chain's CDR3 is CASSFIQGAGELFF. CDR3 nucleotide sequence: TGTGCCAGCAGTTTTATCCAGGGGGCCGGGGAGCTGTTTTTT.

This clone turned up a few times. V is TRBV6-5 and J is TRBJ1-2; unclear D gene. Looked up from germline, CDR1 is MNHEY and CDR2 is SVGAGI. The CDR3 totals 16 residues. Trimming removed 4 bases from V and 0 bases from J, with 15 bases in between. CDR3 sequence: CASSSPGGKANYGYTF. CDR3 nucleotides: TGTGCCAGCAGTTCCCCCGGAGGAAAAGCTAACTATGGCTACACCTTC.

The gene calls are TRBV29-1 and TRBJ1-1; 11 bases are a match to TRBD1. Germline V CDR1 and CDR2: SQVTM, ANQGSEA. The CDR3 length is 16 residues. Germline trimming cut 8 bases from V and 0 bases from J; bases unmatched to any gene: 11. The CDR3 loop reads CSLRGGTGGLNTEAFF. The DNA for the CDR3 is TGCAGCCTAAGGGGAGGGACAGGGGGGTTGAACACTGAAGCTTTCTTT.

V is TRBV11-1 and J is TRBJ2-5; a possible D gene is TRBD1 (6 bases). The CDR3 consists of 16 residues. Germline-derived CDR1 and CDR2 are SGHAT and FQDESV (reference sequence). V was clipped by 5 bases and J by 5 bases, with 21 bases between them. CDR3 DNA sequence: TGTGCCAGCAGCCCGAGATACAGGGTTCAAGGGGAGACCCAGTACTTC. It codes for CASSPRYRVQGETQYF.

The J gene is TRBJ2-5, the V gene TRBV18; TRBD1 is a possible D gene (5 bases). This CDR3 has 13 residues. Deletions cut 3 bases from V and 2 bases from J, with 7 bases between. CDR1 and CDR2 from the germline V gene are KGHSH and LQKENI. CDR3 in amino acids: CASSPDIQETQYF. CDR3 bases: TGTGCCAGCTCACCGGACATACAAGAGACCCAGTACTTC.

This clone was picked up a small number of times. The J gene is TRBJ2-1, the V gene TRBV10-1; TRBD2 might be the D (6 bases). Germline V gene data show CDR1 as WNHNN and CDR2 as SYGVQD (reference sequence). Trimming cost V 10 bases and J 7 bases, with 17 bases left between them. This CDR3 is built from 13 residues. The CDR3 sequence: CANGPGGANEQFF. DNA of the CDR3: TGCGCCAACGGGCCCGGCGGGGCAAATGAGCAGTTCTTC.

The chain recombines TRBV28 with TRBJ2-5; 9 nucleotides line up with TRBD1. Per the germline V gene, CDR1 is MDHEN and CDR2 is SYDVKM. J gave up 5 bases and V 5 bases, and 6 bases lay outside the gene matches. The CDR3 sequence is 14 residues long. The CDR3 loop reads CASSTGGRRETQYF. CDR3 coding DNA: TGTGCCAGCAGTACAGGGGGCCGGCGGGAGACCCAGTACTTC.

The CDR3 DNA sequence: TGTGCCAGCAGCCAAGAGGAACGGGGAAGCACAGATACGCAGTATTTT. Residues: CASSQEERGSTDTQYF. The V call is TRBV4-2, the J call TRBJ2-3; D may be TRBD2 (5 bases). Germline assignment: CDR1 LGHNA and CDR2 YNFKEQ. The CDR3 has 16 residues. V lost 0 bases to trimming and J lost 0 bases, with 10 bases between them.

The CDR3 reads CASSPRLWTYEQYF. In DNA form, the CDR3 reads TGTGCCAGCTCACCAAGGCTATGGACATATGAGCAGTACTTC. The rearrangement joins TRBV18 to TRBJ2-5, with D possibly matching TRBD1 (5 bases). The germline V and J ends were trimmed by 2 bases and 11 bases, with 18 bases remaining between them. The germline gives CDR1 KGHSH, CDR2 LQKENI. The CDR3 contains 14 residues.

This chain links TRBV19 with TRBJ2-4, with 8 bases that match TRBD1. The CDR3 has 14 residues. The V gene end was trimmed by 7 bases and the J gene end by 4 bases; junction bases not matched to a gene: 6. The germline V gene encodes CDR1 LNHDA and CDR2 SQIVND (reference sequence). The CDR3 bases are TGTGCCAGTAACTCCTGGACAGGGAAAAACATTCAGTACTTC. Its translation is CASNSWTGKNIQYF. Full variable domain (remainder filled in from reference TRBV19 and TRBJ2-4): DGGITQSPKYLFRKEGQNVTLSCEQNLNHDAMYWYRQDPGQGLRLIYYSQIVNDFQKGDIAEGYSVSREKKESFPLTVTSAQKNPTAFYLCASNSWTGKNIQYFGAGTRLSVL.

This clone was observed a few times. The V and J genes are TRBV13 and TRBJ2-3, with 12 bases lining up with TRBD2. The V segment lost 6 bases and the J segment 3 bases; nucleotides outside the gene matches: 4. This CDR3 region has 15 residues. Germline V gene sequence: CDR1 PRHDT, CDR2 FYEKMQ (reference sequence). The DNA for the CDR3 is TGTGCCAGCAGTCCCGGGACTAGCGGGACAGATACGCAGTATTTT. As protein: CASSPGTSGTDTQYF.